The source of this T cell receptor (beta chain) is a study of blood T cell repertoires in COVID-19. At the level of the study: Samples came from the United States, Italy and Spain, spanning acute and convalescent COVID-19.

This clone was seen once. Method: immunoSEQ multiplex PCR; TCRdb's copy keeps in-frame clones and lacks some. The sample carries roughly 170,000 clones, less than 90% recorded once. V was clipped by 5 bases and J by 7 bases, with 17 bases between them. CDR3 length: 14 amino acids. Germline CDR1 is SGHTA and CDR2 is FQGNSA. This rearrangement joins TRBV7-2 to TRBJ1-1, with D possibly TRBD1 on 5 matching bases. The TCR sequence derives from a man between 65 and 79 years old with active or convalescent COVID-19. The sample taken for sequencing was peripheral blood. The CDR3 DNA is TGTGCCAGCAGCCCCAAAAGGGGTACGGTTGAAGCTTTCTTT. Its protein product is CASSPKRGTVEAFF.